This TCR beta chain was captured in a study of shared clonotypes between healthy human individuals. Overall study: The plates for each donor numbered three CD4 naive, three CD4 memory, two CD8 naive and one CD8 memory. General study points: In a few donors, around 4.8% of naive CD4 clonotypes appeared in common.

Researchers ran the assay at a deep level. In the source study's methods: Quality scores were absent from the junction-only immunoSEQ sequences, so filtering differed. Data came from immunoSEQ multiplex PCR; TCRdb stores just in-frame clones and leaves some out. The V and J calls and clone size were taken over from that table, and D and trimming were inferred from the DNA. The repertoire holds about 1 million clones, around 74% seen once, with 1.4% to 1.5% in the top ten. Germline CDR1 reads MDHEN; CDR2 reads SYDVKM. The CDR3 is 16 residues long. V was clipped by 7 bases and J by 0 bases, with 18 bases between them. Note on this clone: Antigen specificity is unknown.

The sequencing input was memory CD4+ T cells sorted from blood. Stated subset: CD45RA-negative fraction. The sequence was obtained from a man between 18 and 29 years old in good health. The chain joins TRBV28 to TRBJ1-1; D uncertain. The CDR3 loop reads CASTSGSVTMNTEAFF. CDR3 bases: TGTGCCAGCACCTCGGGCAGCGTGACAATGAACACTGAAGCTTTCTTT.